The 31 T cell receptor beta chains below come from one sample, sequenced in a study of blood T cell repertoires in COVID-19 (dated by TCRdb to 2018 to 2021). Library preparation employed the immunoSEQ multiplex PCR assay. TCRdb took over this immuneACCESS table, retaining in-frame rearrangements with V and J assigned. Such tables are incomplete; in checked studies, under half of the missing clones stem from an unresolved V gene, and the remainder is unexplained. The sample table contains some 200,000 clones; only one count was recorded for around four fifths of them. The ten largest account for about 15% of the sample. The material sequenced was peripheral blood. The receptors stem from a woman between 70 and 85 years old with COVID-19, enrolled during active disease.

Only a few counts were recorded for this clone. The gene calls are TRBV2 and TRBJ2-3; the D gene is possibly TRBD1 (6 bases). V lost 2 bases, J lost 8 bases, and 23 bases lay in between. This CDR3 is 17 amino acids long. Germline assignment: CDR1 SNHLY and CDR2 FYNNEI. DNA of the CDR3: TGTGCCAGCAGTGAAACGCTAGAGGTGCAGGGGATTGGTACGCAGTATTTT. Amino acid sequence: CASSETLEVQGIGTQYF.

This sequence joins TRBV27 and TRBJ2-3; 9 nucleotides line up with TRBD2. The CDR3 is 15 residues long. Germline V gene sequence: CDR1 MNHEY, CDR2 SMNVEV (reference sequence). V gave up 8 bases and J gave up 3 bases; unmatched junction bases: 9. The CDR3 region is CASAFLAGRTDTQYF. For the CDR3, the DNA is TGTGCCAGCGCGTTCCTAGCGGGGAGGACAGATACGCAGTATTTT.

The chain links TRBV7-9 to TRBJ2-6; perhaps TRBD1 as D (6 bases). Trimming stripped 5 bases from V and 1 base from J, with 27 bases between. The V gene's germline CDR1 is SEHNR and CDR2 FQNEAQ (reference sequence). CDR3 length: 21 amino acids. The DNA of the CDR3 is TGTGCCAGCAGCCGGGACCCGTCGAGACAGGCTAACCAATCTGGGGCCAACGTCCTGACTTTC. Its translation is CASSRDPSRQANQSGANVLTF. The full variable domain, with the rest looked up from reference TRBV7-9 and TRBJ2-6, is DTGVSQNPRHKITKRGQNVTFRCDPISEHNRLYWYRQTLGQGPEFLTYFQNEAQLEKSRLLSDRFSAERPKGSFSTLEIQRTEQGDSAMYLCASSRDPSRQANQSGANVLTFGAGSRLTVL.

The genes are TRBV9 and TRBJ1-1; D is undetermined. Trimming cost V 0 bases and J 1 base, with 10 bases left between them. Germline CDR1 SGDLS, CDR2 YYNGEE. CDR3 size: 15 residues. In nucleotides, the CDR3 is TGTGCCAGCAGCGTAGATTCTTCCTCGAACACTGAAGCTTTCTTT. Its translation is CASSVDSSSNTEAFF.

This clone was recorded once. The chain couples TRBV30 to TRBJ1-6; D might be TRBD1 (5 bases). The ends were cut back, 1 base at V and 6 bases at J, with 13 bases in the middle. Germline-derived CDR1 and CDR2 are GTSNPN and SVGIG (reference sequence). The CDR3 is 15 amino acids. This chain's CDR3 is CAWSEGGTGNSPLHF. The CDR3 region has the DNA TGTGCCTGGAGTGAGGGCGGGACGGGTAATTCACCCCTCCACTTT. Full variable domain (missing parts from reference TRBV30 and TRBJ1-6): SQTIHQWPATLVQPVGSPLSLECTVEGTSNPNLYWYRQAAGRGLQLLFYSVGIGQISSEVPQNLSASRPQDRQFILSSKKLLLSDSGFYLCAWSEGGTGNSPLHFGNGTRLTVT.

A single count supports this clone. V and J are TRBV28 and TRBJ2-7; TRBD2 is a possible D gene (5 bases). Trimming removed 7 bases at V and 4 bases at J, with 11 bases between. There are 12 residues in the CDR3. Germline CDR1 is MDHEN and CDR2 is SYDVKM. The CDR3 DNA sequence: TGTGCCAGCAACGGGGTCGATTACGAGCAGTACTTC. Translation: CASNGVDYEQYF.

The chain carries TRBV6-2 or TRBV6-3 and TRBJ1-1, with D unresolved. V lost 5 bases and J 0 bases, leaving 4 bases between the germline ends. The germline gives CDR1 MNHEY, CDR2 SVGEGT. The CDR3 has 12 amino acids. This CDR3 is CASSVMNTEAFF. The CDR3 DNA follows: TGTGCCAGCAGTGTTATGAACACTGAAGCTTTCTTT.

The V and J genes are TRBV3-1 (or the pseudogene TRBV3-2) and TRBJ1-1; TRBD1 matches at 7 bases. Germline CDR1 and CDR2: LGHDT and YNNKEL (reference sequence). V was clipped by 1 base and J by 8 bases; unmatched bases: 10. There are 15 residues in the CDR3. The CDR3 coding sequence is TGTGCCAGCAGCCAAGTTGTAGGGGGCGCGGCAGAAGCTTTCTTT. The encoded protein is CASSQVVGGAAEAFF.

V usage is TRBV7-8 and J usage is TRBJ2-5; D perhaps matches TRBD1 (5 bases). This CDR3 has 16 residues. Trimming removed 5 bases from V and 1 base from J, with 17 bases in between. Germline CDR1 SGHVS, CDR2 FQNEAQ. In nucleotides, the CDR3 is TGTGCCAGCAGCCCCTATACCCCCAGGGCCCAAGAGACCCAGTACTTC. Translating it yields CASSPYTPRAQETQYF.

The rearrangement links TRBV7-2 to TRBJ1-2; a possible D gene is TRBD1 (6 bases). This CDR3 is built from 14 residues. Germline V CDR1 and CDR2: SGHTA, FQGNSA. V lost 1 base to trimming and J lost 7 bases, with 13 bases between them. CDR3 bases: TGTGCCAGCAGCTTAGGTCCAGGGGAAGCTGGCTACACCTTC. Translating it yields CASSLGPGEAGYTF.

CDR3 amino acids: CASSLYPGGPREQFF. CDR3 in DNA: TGTGCCAGCAGCTTATATCCGGGAGGGCCTCGAGAGCAGTTCTTC. The chain joins TRBV11-3 to TRBJ2-1; 8 bases agree with TRBD2. The CDR3 consists of 15 residues. Germline V gives CDR1 SGHNT, CDR2 YENEEA. J gave up 10 bases and V 2 bases, and 10 bases lay outside the gene matches.

This chain joins TRBV6-1 and TRBJ1-4, with no clear D. This CDR3 has 18 residues. Trimming pared 4 bases from V and 0 bases from J, leaving 18 bases between. The germline CDR1 and CDR2 sequences are MNHNS and SASEGT. The CDR3 nucleotides are TGTGCCAGCAGTGCGTCACACATTATTTTTGCAACTAATGAAAAACTGTTTTTT. It codes for CASSASHIIFATNEKLFF.

This clone was seen only a few times. The DNA of the CDR3 is TGCGCCAGCAGCTTGGTGGTCCAGGGCGGCGGGGAGCTGTTTTTT. Amino acid sequence: CASSLVVQGGGELFF. The rearrangement links TRBV5-1 to TRBJ2-2; maybe TRBD1 (5 bases). Deletions cut 0 bases from V and 7 bases from J, with 13 bases between. CDR3 length: 15 residues. Germline V lookup: CDR1 SGHRS, CDR2 YFSETQ.

The chain carries TRBV28 and TRBJ2-1, with D maybe TRBD1 (5 bases). Germline CDR1 and CDR2: MDHEN and SYDVKM. CDR3 length: 14 residues. V lost 2 bases, J lost 0 bases, and 5 bases lay in between. The CDR3 DNA sequence: TGTGCCAGCAGTTTAAGGGGCTCCTACAATGAGCAGTTCTTC. Translating gives CASSLRGSYNEQFF.

The chain couples TRBV28 to TRBJ2-1; 7 bases are shared with TRBD2. This CDR3 has 14 amino acids. The ends lost 3 bases at V and 7 bases at J; junction bases unmatched: 6. Looked up from germline, CDR1 is MDHEN and CDR2 is SYDVKM. CDR3: CASSFGLAVNEQFF. The CDR3 DNA is TGTGCCAGCAGTTTCGGCCTAGCGGTTAATGAGCAGTTCTTC.

V usage is TRBV15 and J usage is TRBJ2-3; TRBD2 aligns across 7 bases. The CDR3 contains 14 residues. V lost 5 bases, J lost 0 bases, and 2 bases stayed unmatched. Germline CDR1 reads LNHNV; CDR2 reads YYDKDF (reference sequence). CDR3 protein: CATSLRGSTDTQYF. The DNA for the CDR3 is TGTGCCACCAGCCTGCGGGGGAGCACAGATACGCAGTATTTT.

The CDR3: CASSFGGRARETQYF. Here the CDR3 DNA reads TGTGCCAGCAGTTTTGGCGGGAGGGCCAGAGAGACCCAGTACTTC. The chain is built from TRBV27 and TRBJ2-5; TRBD2 matches 9 bases. The CDR3 is made up of 15 amino acids. Germline lookup yields CDR1 MNHEY and CDR2 SMNVEV (reference sequence). V lost 3 bases, J lost 4 bases, and 6 bases stayed unmatched.

CDR3 DNA: TGTGCCAGCAGTGAAGCGCTTCCGGGGGTCCCCCCAGATACGCAGTATTTT. Translating it yields CASSEALPGVPPDTQYF. This rearrangement joins TRBV6-1 to TRBJ2-3; D is possibly TRBD2 (6 bases). Germline V lookup: CDR1 MNHNS, CDR2 SASEGT. The CDR3 runs to 17 residues. The V end lost 0 bases, the J end lost 4 bases, and 17 bases lay between the germline ends.

The rearrangement links TRBV28 to TRBJ2-5; 11 bases fit TRBD2. The CDR3 consists of 15 residues. CDR1 and CDR2 from the germline V gene are MDHEN and SYDVKM. V trimming: 5 bases; J trimming: 4 bases; junction bases outside the gene matches: 6. CDR3 nucleotide sequence: TGTGCCAGCAGTCTACGAACTAGCGGGAGAGAGACCCAGTACTTC. The encoded protein is CASSLRTSGRETQYF.

J is TRBJ2-1 and V is TRBV5-1; 10 nucleotides align to TRBD2. J lost 9 bases, V lost 4 bases, and 4 bases had no gene match. The CDR3 loop spans 13 amino acids. Germline lookup yields CDR1 SGHRS and CDR2 YFSETQ. The CDR3 spells CASSGLAVPEQFF. The CDR3, as DNA: TGCGCCAGCAGCGGACTAGCGGTCCCTGAGCAGTTCTTC. Using reference TRBV5-1 and TRBJ2-1 for the parts outside the CDR3, the full variable domain is KAGVTQTPRYLIKTRGQQVTLSCSPISGHRSVSWYQQTPGQGLQFLFEYFSETQRNKGNFPGRFSGRQFSNSRSEMNVSTLELGDSALYLCASSGLAVPEQFFGPGTRLTVL.

The chain recombines TRBV5-1 with TRBJ2-5; D may be TRBD2 (5 bases). The CDR3 contains 16 residues. CDR1 and CDR2 (germline): SGHRS, YFSETQ. Deletions cut 0 bases from V and 8 bases from J, with 20 bases between. In nucleotides, the CDR3 is TGCGCCAGCAGCTTGGTCGCGGCGGCCTCCCGGGGAACCCAGTACTTC. Translating it yields CASSLVAAASRGTQYF.

This clone has a handful of counts. The rearrangement links TRBV10-2 to TRBJ1-3, with D tentatively TRBD1 (6 bases). The CDR3 has 16 residues. Trimming removed 9 bases from V and 0 bases from J, with 18 bases in between. The germline V gene encodes CDR1 WSHSY and CDR2 SAAADI. DNA for the CDR3: TGCGCCAGTGCCCCGGGACATCTACGCTCTGGAAACACCATATATTTT. Translating gives CASAPGHLRSGNTIYF.

V usage is TRBV5-4 and J usage is TRBJ2-2, with D unclear. The germline V gene has CDR1 SGHNT and CDR2 YYREEE (reference sequence). V lost 6 bases and J lost 1, with 7 bases in between. The CDR3 runs to 13 residues. Written as DNA, the CDR3 is TGTGCCAGCAAAACTGGGAACACCGGGGAGCTGTTTTTT. Amino acids: CASKTGNTGELFF.

This clone turned up a few times. The genes are TRBV29-1 and TRBJ1-1; TRBD1 might be the D (6 bases). Germline V CDR1 and CDR2: SQVTM, ANQGSEA. There are 14 residues in the CDR3. Trimming pared 7 bases from V and 1 base from J, leaving 16 bases between. DNA for the CDR3: TGCAGCGGGAGACGTGGACAGCAGAACACTGAAGCTTTCTTT. Its protein product is CSGRRGQQNTEAFF.

V gene TRBV18 combines with J gene TRBJ2-1; 13 nucleotides match TRBD2. J gave up 7 bases and V 2 bases, and 2 bases lay outside the gene matches. Germline V lookup: CDR1 KGHSH, CDR2 LQKENI. The CDR3 covers 15 residues. In DNA form, the CDR3 reads TGTGCCAGCTCACCAACTAGCGGGAGGGCGAATGAGCAGTTCTTC. Protein product: CASSPTSGRANEQFF.

V gene TRBV6-4 combines with J gene TRBJ2-3; perhaps TRBD1 as D (5 bases). V was trimmed by 5 bases and J by 2 bases, leaving 14 bases between them. The CDR3 contains 15 residues. Germline CDR1 and CDR2: MRHNA and SNTAGT. The CDR3 sequence: CASSKPRGNTDTQYF. The CDR3 coding sequence is TGTGCCAGCAGTAAACCTAGGGGAAACACAGATACGCAGTATTTT.

The V gene is TRBV28, the J gene TRBJ2-5, with D tentatively TRBD1 (5 bases). There are 13 residues in the CDR3. CDR1 is MDHEN and CDR2 is SYDVKM in the germline V gene. V lost 7 bases, J lost 5 bases, and 14 bases lay in between. Here the CDR3 reads CASIQRGRETQYF. DNA of the CDR3: TGTGCCAGCATTCAAAGGGGTAGGGAGACCCAGTACTTC.

This chain uses TRBV6-1 with TRBJ2-2, with TRBD2 as a possible D gene (6 bases). V was clipped by 5 bases and J by 6 bases, with 13 bases between them. The CDR3 consists of 14 residues. The germline gives CDR1 MNHNS, CDR2 SASEGT. CDR3 amino acids: CASSPGGSPGELFF. DNA of the CDR3: TGTGCCAGCAGTCCAGGAGGGTCCCCCGGGGAGCTGTTTTTT.

The sample holds many counts of this clone. The J gene is TRBJ1-2, the V gene TRBV9, with unresolved D. The CDR3 covers 13 residues. V lost 0 bases and J 6 bases, leaving 9 bases between the germline ends. Looked up from germline, CDR1 is SGDLS and CDR2 is YYNGEE. CDR3 loop: CASSVGMADGYTF. The DNA of the CDR3 is TGTGCCAGCAGCGTAGGCATGGCGGATGGCTACACCTTC.

The rearrangement links TRBV2 to TRBJ1-5; D is possibly TRBD1 (5 bases). CDR3 length: 14 amino acids. Germline assignment: CDR1 SNHLY and CDR2 FYNNEI. V lost 3 bases and J 3 bases, leaving 9 bases between the germline ends. Written as DNA, the CDR3 is TGTGCCAGCAGTGACACAGGTCCCAATCAGCCCCAGCATTTT. This translates into CASSDTGPNQPQHF. Using reference TRBV2 and TRBJ1-5 for the parts outside the CDR3, the full variable domain is EPEVTQTPSHQVTQMGQEVILRCVPISNHLYFYWYRQILGQKVEFLVSFYNNEISEKSEIFDDQFSVERPDGSNFTLKIRSTKLEDSAMYFCASSDTGPNQPQHFGDGTRLSIL.

The chain combines TRBV9 with TRBJ1-1, with unresolved D. Germline V lookup: CDR1 SGDLS, CDR2 YYNGEE. Trimming took off 7 bases at V and 7 bases at J, with 14 bases between the two ends. The CDR3 contains 12 residues. The CDR3 region is CASSRVLGEAFF. CDR3 nucleotides: TGTGCCAGCTCCCGGGTCCTGGGTGAAGCTTTCTTT.